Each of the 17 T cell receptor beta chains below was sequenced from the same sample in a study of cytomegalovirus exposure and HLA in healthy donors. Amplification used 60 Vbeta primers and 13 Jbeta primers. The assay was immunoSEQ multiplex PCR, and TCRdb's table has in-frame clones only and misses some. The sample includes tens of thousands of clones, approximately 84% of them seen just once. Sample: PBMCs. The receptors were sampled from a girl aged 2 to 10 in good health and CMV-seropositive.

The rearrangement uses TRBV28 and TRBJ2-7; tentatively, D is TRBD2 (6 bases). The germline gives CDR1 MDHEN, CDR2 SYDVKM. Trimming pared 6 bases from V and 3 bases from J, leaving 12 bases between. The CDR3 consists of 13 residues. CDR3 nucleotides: TGTGCCAGCAGACCGACTAGTAACTACGAGCAGTACTTC. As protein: CASRPTSNYEQYF.

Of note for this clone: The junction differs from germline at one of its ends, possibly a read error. The DNA for the CDR3 is TGTGCCAGCAGACCTACAGGGGGCCCGAGGACTGAAGCTCTCTTT. Encoded protein: CASRPTGGPRTEALF. The rearrangement joins TRBV27 to TRBJ1-1; TRBD1 matches at 9 bases. Germline V lookup: CDR1 MNHEY, CDR2 SMNVEV (reference sequence). There are 15 residues in the CDR3.

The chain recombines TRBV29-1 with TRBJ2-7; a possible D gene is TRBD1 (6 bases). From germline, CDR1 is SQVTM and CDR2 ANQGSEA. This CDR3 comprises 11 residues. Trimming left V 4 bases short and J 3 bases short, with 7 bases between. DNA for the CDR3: TGCAGCGTTGCGACAGGCTACGAGCAGTACTTC. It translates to CSVATGYEQYF.

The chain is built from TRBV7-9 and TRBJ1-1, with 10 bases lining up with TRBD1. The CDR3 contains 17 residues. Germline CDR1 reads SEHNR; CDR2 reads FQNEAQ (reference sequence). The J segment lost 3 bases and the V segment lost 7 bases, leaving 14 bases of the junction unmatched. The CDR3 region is CASTPEGTGVRDTEAFF. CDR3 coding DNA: TGTGCCAGCACCCCGGAGGGGACAGGGGTTAGAGACACTGAAGCTTTCTTT.

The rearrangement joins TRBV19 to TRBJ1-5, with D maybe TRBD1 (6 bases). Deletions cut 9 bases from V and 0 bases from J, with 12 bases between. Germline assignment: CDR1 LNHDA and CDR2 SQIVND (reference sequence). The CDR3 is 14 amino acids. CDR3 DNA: TGTGCCAGCAGGACAGTCTATAGCAATCAGCCCCAGCATTTT. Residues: CASRTVYSNQPQHF.

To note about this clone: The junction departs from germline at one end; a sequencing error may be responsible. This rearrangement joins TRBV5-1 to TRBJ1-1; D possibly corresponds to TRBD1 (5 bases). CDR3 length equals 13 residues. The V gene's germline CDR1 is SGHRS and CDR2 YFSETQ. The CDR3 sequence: CASSLDTNTEAFF. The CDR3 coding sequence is TGCGCCAGCAGTTTGGACACGAACACTGAAGCTTTCTTT.

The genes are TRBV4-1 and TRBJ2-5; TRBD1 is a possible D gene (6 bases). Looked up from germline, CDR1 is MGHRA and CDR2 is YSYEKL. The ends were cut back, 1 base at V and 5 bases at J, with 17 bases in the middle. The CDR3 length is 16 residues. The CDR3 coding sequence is TGCGCCAGCAGCCAAGGTCATTGGACAGTTGAGGAGACCCAGTACTTC. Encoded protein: CASSQGHWTVEETQYF.

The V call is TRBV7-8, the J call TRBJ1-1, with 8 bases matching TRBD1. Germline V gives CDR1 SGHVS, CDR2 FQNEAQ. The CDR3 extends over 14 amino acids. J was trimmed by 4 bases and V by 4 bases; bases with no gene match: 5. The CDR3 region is CASSWTGSLTEAFF. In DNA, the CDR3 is TGTGCCAGCAGCTGGACAGGGAGTCTCACTGAAGCTTTCTTT.

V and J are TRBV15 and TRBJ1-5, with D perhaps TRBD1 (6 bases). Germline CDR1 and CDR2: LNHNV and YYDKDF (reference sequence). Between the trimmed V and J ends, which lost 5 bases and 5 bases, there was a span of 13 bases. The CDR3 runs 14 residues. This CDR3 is CATSLPGEYQPQHF. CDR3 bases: TGTGCCACCAGCTTACCAGGGGAGTATCAGCCCCAGCATTTT.

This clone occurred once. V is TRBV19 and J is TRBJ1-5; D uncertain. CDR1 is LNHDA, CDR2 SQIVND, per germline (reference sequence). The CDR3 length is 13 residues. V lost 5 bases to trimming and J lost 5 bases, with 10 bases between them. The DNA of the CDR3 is TGTGCCAGTAGTCAATTCACGGATCAGCCCCAGCATTTT. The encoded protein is CASSQFTDQPQHF.

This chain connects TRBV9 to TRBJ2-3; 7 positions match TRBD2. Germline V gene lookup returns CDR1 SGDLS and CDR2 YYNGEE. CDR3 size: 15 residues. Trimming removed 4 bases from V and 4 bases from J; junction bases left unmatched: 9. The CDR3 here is CASSPQGRGADTQYF. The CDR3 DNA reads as TGTGCCAGCAGCCCACAAGGGAGGGGAGCAGATACGCAGTATTTT. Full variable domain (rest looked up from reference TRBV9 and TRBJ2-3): DSGVTQTPKHLITATGQRVTLRCSPRSGDLSVYWYQQSLDQGLQFLIQYYNGEERAKGNILERFSAQQFPDLHSELNLSSLELGDSALYFCASSPQGRGADTQYFGPGTRLTVL.

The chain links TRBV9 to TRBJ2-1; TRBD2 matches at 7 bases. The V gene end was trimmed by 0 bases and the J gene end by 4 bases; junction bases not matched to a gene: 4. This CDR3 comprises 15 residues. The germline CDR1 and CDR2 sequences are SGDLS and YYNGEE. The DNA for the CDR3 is TGTGCCAGCAGCGTAGAAGGGACTACATACAATGAGCAGTTCTTC. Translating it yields CASSVEGTTYNEQFF.

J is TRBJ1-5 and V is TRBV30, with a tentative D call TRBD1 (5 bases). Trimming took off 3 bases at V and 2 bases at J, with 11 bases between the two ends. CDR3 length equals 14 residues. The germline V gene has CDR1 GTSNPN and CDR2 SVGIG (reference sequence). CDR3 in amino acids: CAWSLRAGNQPQHF. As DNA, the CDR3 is TGTGCCTGGAGCCTCAGGGCCGGCAATCAGCCCCAGCATTTT.

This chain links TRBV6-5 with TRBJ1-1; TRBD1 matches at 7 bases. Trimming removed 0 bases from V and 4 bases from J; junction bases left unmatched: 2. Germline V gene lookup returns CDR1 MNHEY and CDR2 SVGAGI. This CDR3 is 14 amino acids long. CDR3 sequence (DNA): TGTGCCAGCAGTTACTCCCAGGGGGGCACTGAAGCTTTCTTT. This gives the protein CASSYSQGGTEAFF.

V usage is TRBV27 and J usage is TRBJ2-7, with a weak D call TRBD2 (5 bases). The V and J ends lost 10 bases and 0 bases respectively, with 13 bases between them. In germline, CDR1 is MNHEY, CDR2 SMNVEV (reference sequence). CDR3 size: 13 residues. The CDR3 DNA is TGTGCCACCAGGACTTCCCTCTCCTACGAGCAGTACTTC. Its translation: CATRTSLSYEQYF.

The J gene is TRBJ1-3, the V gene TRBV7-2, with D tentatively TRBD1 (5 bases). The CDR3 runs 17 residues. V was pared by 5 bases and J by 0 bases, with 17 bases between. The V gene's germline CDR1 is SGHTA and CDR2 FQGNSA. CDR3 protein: CASSPRTGVSSGNTIYF. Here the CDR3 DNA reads TGTGCCAGCAGCCCGCGAACAGGCGTTAGCTCTGGAAACACCATATATTTT.

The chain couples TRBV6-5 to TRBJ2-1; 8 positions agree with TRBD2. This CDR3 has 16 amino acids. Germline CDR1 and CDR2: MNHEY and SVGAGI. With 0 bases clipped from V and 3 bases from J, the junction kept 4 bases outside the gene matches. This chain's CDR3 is CASSYSTSAFYNEQFF. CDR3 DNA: TGTGCCAGCAGTTACTCGACTAGCGCCTTCTACAATGAGCAGTTCTTC.